This TCR beta chain comes out of a study of response to subunit inactivated influenza vaccine. TCRdb used MiXCR to reprocess the RT-PCR reads, holding one entry per CDR3 protein. The sample records around 520,000 distinct CDR3 sequences, approximately 10% being singletons. Study-wide results and caveats: Authors suggested each seasonal flu vaccination may recruit only limited numbers of new T cells.

This clonotype was observed a handful of times. Its antigen is not identified. There are 14 residues in the CDR3. CDR1 is SQVTM and CDR2 is ANQGSEA in the germline V gene. Trimming shortened V by 5 bases and J by 1 base, and 13 bases separated the two germline ends. Source: PBMCs from blood, taken on the day of vaccination. The receptor was isolated from a man aged 45-65 years who received an inactivated influenza vaccine. The V and J genes are TRBV29-1 and TRBJ2-3; D ambiguous. CDR3 bases: TGCAGCGTTAAAAAGGGAACGGGCACAGATACGCAGTATTTT. This codes for CSVKKGTGTDTQYF.